Each of the 19 T cell receptor beta chains below was sequenced from the same sample in a study of cytomegalovirus exposure and HLA in healthy donors. The PCR employed 60 Vbeta primers together with 13 Jbeta primers. Assay used: immunoSEQ multiplex PCR; TCRdb lists only in-frame clones, some missing. Of about 180,000 clones in the sample, around 76% are singletons; the top ten hold about 1.6%. The sample taken for sequencing was PBMCs. These TCRs come from a middle-aged man in good health and CMV-seronegative.

J is TRBJ2-3 and V is TRBV5-6; the match to TRBD2 covers 7 bases. Germline trimming cut 0 bases from V and 1 base from J; bases unmatched to any gene: 5. CDR3 length: 16 amino acids. The germline V gene encodes CDR1 SGHDT and CDR2 YYEEEE. In DNA form, the CDR3 reads TGTGCCAGCAGCTTGGGAGGACGGGGGGGCACAGATACGCAGTATTTT. It is translated as CASSLGGRGGTDTQYF.

The chain couples TRBV5-6 to TRBJ2-3; D remains ambiguous. Germline values: CDR1 SGHDT, CDR2 YYEEEE. V lost 0 bases, J lost 2 bases, and 10 bases lay in between. This CDR3 has 15 amino acids. CDR3 nucleotides: TGTGCCAGCAGCTTGGTGACGGGTTCCACAGATACGCAGTATTTT. Protein: CASSLVTGSTDTQYF.

The V call is TRBV30, the J call TRBJ2-7, with TRBD2 identical over 11 bases. Germline CDR1 reads GTSNPN; CDR2 reads SVGIG (reference sequence). V trimming: 4 bases; J trimming: 10 bases; junction bases outside the gene matches: 3. The CDR3 has 11 amino acids. The CDR3 DNA is TGTGCCTGGACTAGCGGGAGGATTCAGTACTTC. Protein: CAWTSGRIQYF. The full variable domain, its missing parts supplied by reference TRBV30 and TRBJ2-7, is SQTIHQWPATLVQPVGSPLSLECTVEGTSNPNLYWYRQAAGRGLQLLFYSVGIGQISSEVPQNLSASRPQDRQFILSSKKLLLSDSGFYLCAWTSGRIQYFGPGTRLTVT.

The chain has TRBV6-5 and TRBJ1-4; 8 nucleotides align to TRBD1. The V and J ends lost 6 bases and 3 bases, in that order; junction bases with no gene match: 3. From germline, CDR1 is MNHEY and CDR2 SVGAGI. This CDR3 is built from 14 residues. This CDR3 reads CASRAGGPNEKLFF. CDR3 in DNA: TGTGCCAGCAGGGCAGGGGGCCCTAATGAAAAACTGTTTTTT.

This clone has a handful of counts. The genes are TRBV5-4 and TRBJ2-1; D uncertain. Germline assignment: CDR1 SGHNT and CDR2 YYREEE (reference sequence). The germline V and J ends were trimmed by 5 bases and 7 bases, with 13 bases remaining between them. This CDR3 is 13 amino acids long. The CDR3 spells CASRAIQTNEQFF. The CDR3 DNA follows: TGTGCCAGCAGGGCCATCCAGACTAATGAGCAGTTCTTC. Drawing the rest from reference TRBV5-4 and TRBJ2-1, the complete variable domain is ETGVTQSPTHLIKTRGQQVTLRCSSQSGHNTVSWYQQALGQGPQFIFQYYREEENGRGNFPPRFSGLQFPNYSSELNVNALELDDSALYLCASRAIQTNEQFFGPGTRLTVL.

J is TRBJ2-1 and V is TRBV23-1, with D possibly TRBD1 on 5 matching bases. TRBV23-1 is marked as an open reading frame, function uncertain. The V and J ends lost 0 bases and 0 bases respectively, with 12 bases between them. The CDR3 has 17 amino acids. CDR3 sequence (DNA): TGCGCCAGCAGTCAATCTAGGGGTCTTTCCTCCTACAATGAGCAGTTCTTC. Translation: CASSQSRGLSSYNEQFF.

The chain is built from TRBV9 and TRBJ1-2; D is ambiguous. The germline V and J ends were trimmed by 2 bases and 8 bases, with 16 bases remaining between them. This CDR3 has 14 amino acids. The germline V gene encodes CDR1 SGDLS and CDR2 YYNGEE. Here the CDR3 reads CASSVGHEGNGYTF. In nucleotides, the CDR3 is TGTGCCAGCAGCGTTGGTCATGAGGGTAACGGCTACACCTTC.

This sequence joins TRBV28 and TRBJ2-4; D is undetermined. The germline V and J ends were trimmed by 8 bases and 0 bases, with 14 bases remaining between them. CDR1 MDHEN and CDR2 SYDVKM come from the germline V gene. The CDR3 contains 15 residues. In DNA, the CDR3 is TGTGCCAGCGCGAGCCCCGCTTTAGCCAAAAACATTCAGTACTTC. Its translation is CASASPALAKNIQYF.

J is TRBJ1-5 and V is TRBV5-1; D is uncertain. CDR3 length: 14 amino acids. V was pared by 1 base and J by 4 bases, with 9 bases between. Looked up from germline, CDR1 is SGHRS and CDR2 is YFSETQ. This CDR3 reads CASSLRSGNQPQHF. In DNA form, the CDR3 reads TGCGCCAGCAGCTTGAGGTCCGGGAATCAGCCCCAGCATTTT.

The chain employs TRBV11-3 and TRBJ1-2; no clear D. This CDR3 contains 14 residues. Germline-derived CDR1 and CDR2 are SGHNT and YENEEA. The germline V and J ends were trimmed by 1 base and 4 bases, with 10 bases remaining between them. CDR3 in amino acids: CASSLGGGSYGYTF. CDR3 nucleotides: TGTGCCAGCAGCTTAGGCGGCGGAAGCTATGGCTACACCTTC.

V usage is TRBV6-5 and J usage is TRBJ1-1; possibly TRBD1 for D (5 bases). This CDR3 has 13 amino acids. Trimming pared 7 bases from V and 4 bases from J, leaving 13 bases between. Germline CDR1 and CDR2: MNHEY and SVGAGI. The CDR3 reads CASMVQGGTEAFF. The CDR3 bases are TGTGCCAGCATGGTTCAGGGAGGCACTGAAGCTTTCTTT.

The V gene is TRBV4-2, the J gene TRBJ1-2; 7 bases are a match to TRBD1. Unmatched junction bases numbered 4, after V lost 0 bases and J lost 3 bases. This CDR3 region has 15 residues. The germline V gene has CDR1 LGHNA and CDR2 YNFKEQ. The CDR3 is CASSQERDSYYGYTF. The CDR3 nucleotides read TGTGCCAGCAGCCAAGAGCGGGACAGCTACTATGGCTACACCTTC.

This clone has just a few counts. J is TRBJ2-1 and V is TRBV6-5; the match to TRBD2 covers 8 bases. With 2 bases clipped from V and 2 bases from J, the junction kept 2 bases outside the gene matches. This CDR3 region has 15 residues. Germline V gene data show CDR1 as MNHEY and CDR2 as SVGAGI. In DNA form, the CDR3 reads TGTGCCAGCAGTTACCAAGCGGGGGCCTACAATGAGCAGTTCTTC. Translated: CASSYQAGAYNEQFF.

The CDR3, as DNA: TGTGCCAGTAGTGACGCAGGGGGCTACGAGCAGTACTTC. It yields the protein CASSDAGGYEQYF. The genes are TRBV19 and TRBJ2-7, with 7 bases lining up with TRBD1. Germline values: CDR1 LNHDA, CDR2 SQIVND (reference sequence). Trimming cost V 5 bases and J 3 bases; bases outside gene matches: 4. The CDR3 length is 13 residues.

The V and J genes are TRBV29-1 and TRBJ2-7; D perhaps matches TRBD2 (7 bases). Germline CDR1 SQVTM, CDR2 ANQGSEA. V was pared by 8 bases and J by 3 bases, with 17 bases between. This CDR3 spans 13 amino acids. DNA for the CDR3: TGCAGCACTAGGGGGGGCACGGACTACGAGCAGTACTTC. It translates to CSTRGGTDYEQYF.

The rearrangement links TRBV23-1 to TRBJ2-7, with 9 nucleotides matching TRBD2. TRBV23-1 is an ORF, with its function uncertain. V lost 3 bases and J lost 2; bases outside the gene matches: 17. This CDR3 is 19 amino acids long. The CDR3 region is CASSHTEGRVSGGTYEQYF. For the CDR3, the DNA is TGCGCCAGCAGTCATACTGAGGGGCGGGTTAGCGGGGGAACCTACGAGCAGTACTTC.

The rearrangement links TRBV4-3 to TRBJ1-1; the D gene is possibly TRBD1 (6 bases). This CDR3 has 15 amino acids. V dropped 0 bases and J dropped 3 bases, with 11 bases sitting between them. From germline, CDR1 is LGHNA and CDR2 YSLEER. The CDR3 protein is CASSQESRGDTEAFF. CDR3 coding DNA: TGCGCCAGCAGCCAAGAGAGCAGGGGCGACACTGAAGCTTTCTTT.

This clone occurred once. The chain joins TRBV7-2 to TRBJ2-2; weak D call: TRBD2 (6 bases). The CDR3 consists of 14 residues. Germline assignment: CDR1 SGHTA and CDR2 FQGNSA. The ends were cut back, 4 bases at V and 6 bases at J, with 12 bases in the middle. The CDR3 nucleotides are TGTGCCAGCAGCTCCGGGAGAAGTTCCGGGGAGCTGTTTTTT. This gives the protein CASSSGRSSGELFF.

This chain connects TRBV7-6 to TRBJ2-1; 10 bases fit TRBD2. The J segment lost 2 bases and the V segment lost 3 bases, leaving 1 base of the junction unmatched. The length of the CDR3 is 15 residues. Germline CDR1 and CDR2: SGHVS and FNYEAQ. The CDR3 is CASSFTSGAYNEQFF. The CDR3 DNA sequence: TGTGCCAGCAGCTTTACTAGCGGGGCCTACAATGAGCAGTTCTTC.